Following are 2 T cell receptor beta chains from one sample sequenced in a study of cytomegalovirus exposure and HLA in healthy donors. In the PCR, 60 Vbeta and 13 Jbeta primers were used. Assay: immunoSEQ multiplex PCR; the TCRdb copy retains only in-frame clones and omits some. The data contain roughly 180,000 clones, about four fifths of them singletons. What was sequenced was PBMCs. These receptors were taken from a woman in her 30s in good health and CMV-seronegative.

J is TRBJ2-1 and V is TRBV7-3, with 9 bases that match TRBD2. With 4 bases clipped from V and 0 bases from J, the junction kept 1 base outside the gene matches. Germline V gives CDR1 SGHTA, CDR2 FQGTGA. The CDR3 length is 15 residues. The CDR3 is CASSWTSDSYNEQFF. In DNA, the CDR3 is TGTGCCAGCAGCTGGACTAGCGACTCCTACAATGAGCAGTTCTTC.

A single count supports this clone. This chain connects TRBV2 to TRBJ2-2, with D possibly TRBD2 on 6 matching bases. Germline CDR1 reads SNHLY; CDR2 reads FYNNEI. Trimming stripped 3 bases from V and 2 bases from J, with 16 bases between. The length of the CDR3 is 17 residues. CDR3 loop: CASSESPRDVNTGELFF. DNA for the CDR3: TGTGCCAGCAGTGAGTCTCCGCGGGACGTCAACACCGGGGAGCTGTTTTTT.